A single sample is the source of the 23 T cell receptor beta chains below, sequenced in a study of CD8 T cells in ankylosing spondylitis. MiXCR, run by TCRdb on the 5' RACE reads, gives a single entry per CDR3 protein. The sample contains approximately 540,000 distinct CDR3 sequences, roughly an eighth of which appear only once. For these receptors, no antigen is known. General study results and limits: A motif in TCR beta, a set of eight or nine highly homologous variants, appeared characteristic of ankylosing spondylitis blood.

The sequenced sample consisted of blood, either unsorted or a sorted T cell fraction (not recorded which). The source is a male donor with ankylosing spondylitis.

The chain is built from TRBV30 and TRBJ2-1, with 7 bases aligning to TRBD2. The CDR3 has 15 residues. V dropped 4 bases and J dropped 8; count of bases not matched to a gene: 14. From germline, CDR1 is GTSNPN and CDR2 SVGIG (reference sequence). The CDR3 is CAWMAGALGVDEQFF. In DNA form, the CDR3 reads TGTGCCTGGATGGCGGGAGCCCTAGGGGTGGATGAGCAGTTCTTC.

This clonotype was found a few times. The V and J genes are TRBV5-1 and TRBJ2-1; weak D call: TRBD2 (6 bases). Germline CDR1 SGHRS, CDR2 YFSETQ. V shed 4 bases and J shed 7 bases, with 21 bases lying between them. CDR3 length: 16 amino acids. This CDR3 reads CASSGSGTQGQNEQFF. DNA for the CDR3: TGCGCCAGCAGCGGGTCCGGGACTCAGGGTCAGAATGAGCAGTTCTTC.

The chain joins TRBV12-3 or TRBV12-4 to TRBJ1-3; a weak D match, TRBD1 (6 bases). V was clipped by 5 bases and J by 5 bases, with 19 bases between them. The CDR3 has 16 residues. The CDR3 DNA reads TGTGCCAGCAGTCCCGGCTACAGGGTCCGGAGAAACACCATATATTTT. This codes for CASSPGYRVRRNTIYF.

The V and J genes are TRBV5-1 and TRBJ1-2; TRBD1 is a possible D gene (5 bases). The CDR3 has 16 residues. The germline V and J ends were trimmed by 1 base and 2 bases, with 15 bases remaining between them. Germline CDR1 and CDR2: SGHRS and YFSETQ. CDR3 protein: CASSLNLRQKNYGYTF. In DNA form, the CDR3 reads TGCGCCAGCAGCTTGAATCTCAGACAGAAAAACTATGGCTACACCTTC.

This chain uses TRBV2 with TRBJ2-3; 9 bases are shared with TRBD2. The ends lost 4 bases at V and 5 bases at J; junction bases unmatched: 13. The CDR3 is 17 residues long. Germline CDR1 SNHLY, CDR2 FYNNEI. This CDR3 is CASSGLGLAGIVDTQYF. CDR3 nucleotides: TGTGCCAGCAGTGGGTTGGGCCTAGCGGGGATAGTAGATACGCAGTATTTT.

In this sample, this clonotype turned up many times. The chain is built from TRBV5-1 and TRBJ2-1, with 7 positions matching TRBD2. This CDR3 has 14 amino acids. J lost 12 bases, V lost 2 bases, and 11 bases had no gene match. Per the germline V gene, CDR1 is SGHRS and CDR2 is YFSETQ. CDR3 sequence reads: CASSFGGTERGQFF. The DNA of the CDR3 is TGCGCCAGCAGCTTCGGGGGGACCGAAAGGGGGCAGTTCTTC.

A few counts support this clonotype. The V gene is TRBV10-3, the J gene TRBJ2-1; possibly TRBD2 for D (5 bases). The CDR3 is made up of 12 amino acids. The germline CDR1 and CDR2 sequences are ENHRY and SYGVKD. DNA for the CDR3: TGTGTCACCGGGGTCTCCTACAATGAGCAGTTCTTC. Its protein is CVTGVSYNEQFF.

This sequence joins TRBV5-1 and TRBJ2-1; TRBD2 matches at 8 bases. Germline CDR1 reads SGHRS; CDR2 reads YFSETQ. CDR3 length: 16 residues. V dropped 2 bases and J dropped 0; count of bases not matched to a gene: 4. This CDR3 reads CASSLDSGTSYNEQFF. CDR3 DNA: TGCGCCAGCAGCTTAGATAGCGGGACCTCCTACAATGAGCAGTTCTTC. The complete variable domain, with remaining parts taken from reference TRBV5-1 and TRBJ2-1, reads KAGVTQTPRYLIKTRGQQVTLSCSPISGHRSVSWYQQTPGQGLQFLFEYFSETQRNKGNFPGRFSGRQFSNSRSEMNVSTLELGDSALYLCASSLDSGTSYNEQFFGPGTRLTVL.

The chain's CDR3 is CASTQGLNQPQHF. DNA for the CDR3: TGTGCCAGCACCCAAGGCCTGAATCAGCCCCAGCATTTT. The chain employs TRBV6-6 and TRBJ1-5; D is uncertain. The CDR3 runs 13 residues. V was clipped by 7 bases and J by 4 bases, with 11 bases between them. The germline gives CDR1 MNHNY, CDR2 SVGAGI (reference sequence).

The chain joins TRBV12-3 or TRBV12-4 to TRBJ1-5; D possibly corresponds to TRBD1 (5 bases). The V and J ends lost 5 bases and 4 bases respectively, with 9 bases between them. The CDR3 consists of 13 residues. The CDR3 DNA sequence: TGTGCCAGCAGTCCGGACATTAATCAGCCCCAGCATTTT. Translation: CASSPDINQPQHF.

There are many counts of this clonotype. The rearrangement joins TRBV24-1 to TRBJ1-2, with TRBD1 identical over 8 bases. V dropped 2 bases and J dropped 13; count of bases not matched to a gene: 8. The CDR3 has 13 amino acids. The germline gives CDR1 KGHDR, CDR2 SFDVKD. The CDR3 is CATSDWGQAKRTF. The CDR3 coding sequence is TGTGCCACCAGTGATTGGGGACAGGCCAAACGCACCTTC.

The chain couples TRBV16 to TRBJ1-5; the D gene is possibly TRBD1 (5 bases). Germline V gene data show CDR1 as KGHSY and CDR2 as FQNENV. Trimming removed 4 bases from V and 0 bases from J, with 22 bases in between. CDR3 length: 19 residues. The CDR3 DNA is TGTGCCAGCAGCCTATTTTTAGGCAGGGACGCTATTAGCAATCAGCCCCAGCATTTT. This encodes CASSLFLGRDAISNQPQHF.

There are a few counts of this clonotype. The rearrangement joins TRBV20-1 to TRBJ2-1; 10 bases agree with TRBD2. CDR3 length equals 13 residues. Germline trimming cut 6 bases from V and 5 bases from J; bases unmatched to any gene: 4. In germline, CDR1 is DFQATT, CDR2 SNEGSKA (reference sequence). Here the CDR3 reads CSAPLAGDNEQFF. The DNA of the CDR3 is TGCAGTGCCCCCCTAGCGGGAGACAATGAGCAGTTCTTC.

A few counts support this clonotype. J is TRBJ2-1 and V is TRBV5-1; 15 positions match TRBD2. The CDR3 spans 14 residues. Germline-derived CDR1 and CDR2 are SGHRS and YFSETQ. V was pared by 3 bases and J by 12 bases, with 4 bases of the junction left unmatched. The CDR3 is CASSSGLAGGGQFF. The CDR3 bases are TGCGCCAGCAGCTCCGGACTAGCGGGGGGGGGGCAGTTCTTC.

This chain links TRBV11-2 with TRBJ2-1; TRBD2 aligns across 13 bases. This CDR3 comprises 16 residues. V gave up 4 bases and J gave up 9 bases; unmatched junction bases: 9. The germline V gene encodes CDR1 SGHAT and CDR2 FQNNGV. This CDR3 reads CASSSWTSGSNGEQFF. DNA of the CDR3: TGTGCCAGCAGCTCCTGGACTAGCGGGAGTAACGGTGAGCAGTTCTTC.

The chain employs TRBV19 and TRBJ1-5; 7 nucleotides align to TRBD1. The CDR3 consists of 13 residues. Trimming at V came to 9 bases and at J to 4 bases, leaving 6 bases not matched to a gene. Germline-derived CDR1 and CDR2 are LNHDA and SQIVND (reference sequence). CDR3 nucleotides: TGTGCCAGCCGGACAGGTCTTAATCAGCCCCAGCATTTT. It encodes CASRTGLNQPQHF.

The chain recombines TRBV29-1 with TRBJ1-2, with D hard to call. Germline V gene sequence: CDR1 SQVTM, CDR2 ANQGSEA. CDR3 length: 15 amino acids. V was trimmed by 6 bases and J by 7 bases, leaving 24 bases between them. The CDR3 sequence: CSVSGDAGLWGGYTF. CDR3 nucleotide sequence: TGCAGCGTGTCCGGTGATGCAGGCCTCTGGGGTGGCTACACCTTC.

This clonotype was recorded many times. The V call is TRBV6-1, the J call TRBJ2-5; no clear D. Per germline, CDR1 MNHNS and CDR2 SASEGT. Trimming took 1 base from V and 2 from J, leaving 14 bases between them. CDR3 size: 16 residues. The CDR3 nucleotides are TGTGCCAGCAGTGAAGGGCCACCAGGTGGTCAAGAGACCCAGTACTTC. This encodes CASSEGPPGGQETQYF.

This clonotype was counted a few times. J is TRBJ1-1 and V is TRBV27, with D possibly being TRBD1 (6 bases). The CDR3 runs 15 residues. V gave up 3 bases and J gave up 3 bases, with 14 bases separating them. CDR1 is MNHEY and CDR2 is SMNVEV in the germline V gene (reference sequence). The CDR3 DNA is TGTGCCAGCAGTTTCCGGGGGGGGCCCGACACTGAAGCTTTCTTT. This sequence encodes CASSFRGGPDTEAFF.

This clonotype was detected only a few times. This rearrangement joins TRBV20-1 to TRBJ2-7; D may be TRBD2 (6 bases). The CDR3 loop spans 14 amino acids. Germline V gene sequence: CDR1 DFQATT, CDR2 SNEGSKA (reference sequence). Trimming removed 2 bases from V and 3 bases from J, with 14 bases in between. The CDR3 sequence: CSARRGTDLYEQYF. The DNA of the CDR3 is TGCAGTGCTAGACGCGGGACCGACCTCTACGAGCAGTACTTC.

This clonotype was seen more than once but under ten times. The J gene is TRBJ2-1, the V gene TRBV29-1; D is unresolved. The CDR3 is made up of 13 amino acids. V was trimmed by 0 bases and J by 7 bases, leaving 10 bases between them. CDR1 and CDR2 from the germline V gene are SQVTM and ANQGSEA. The CDR3 here is CSVEDPLLNEQFF. As DNA, the CDR3 is TGCAGCGTTGAAGACCCGTTACTTAATGAGCAGTTCTTC.

The rearrangement joins TRBV10-2 to TRBJ2-3; 14 bases are shared with TRBD2. The junction had 1 base not matched to a gene; V was cut back by 6 bases and J by 5 bases. Per germline, CDR1 WSHSY and CDR2 SAAADI. This CDR3 is built from 14 residues. CDR3 in DNA: TGCGCCAGCAGGGGGACTAGCGGGAGAGATACGCAGTATTTT. This translates into CASRGTSGRDTQYF.

The rearrangement uses TRBV6-2 or TRBV6-3 and TRBJ2-7; D may be TRBD2 (5 bases). There are 12 residues in the CDR3. Trimming removed 6 bases at V and 5 bases at J, with 11 bases between. CDR1 is MNHEY, CDR2 SVGEGT, per germline. The CDR3: CASSSRRNEQYF. In DNA form, the CDR3 reads TGTGCCAGCAGCAGCAGGAGGAACGAGCAGTACTTC.